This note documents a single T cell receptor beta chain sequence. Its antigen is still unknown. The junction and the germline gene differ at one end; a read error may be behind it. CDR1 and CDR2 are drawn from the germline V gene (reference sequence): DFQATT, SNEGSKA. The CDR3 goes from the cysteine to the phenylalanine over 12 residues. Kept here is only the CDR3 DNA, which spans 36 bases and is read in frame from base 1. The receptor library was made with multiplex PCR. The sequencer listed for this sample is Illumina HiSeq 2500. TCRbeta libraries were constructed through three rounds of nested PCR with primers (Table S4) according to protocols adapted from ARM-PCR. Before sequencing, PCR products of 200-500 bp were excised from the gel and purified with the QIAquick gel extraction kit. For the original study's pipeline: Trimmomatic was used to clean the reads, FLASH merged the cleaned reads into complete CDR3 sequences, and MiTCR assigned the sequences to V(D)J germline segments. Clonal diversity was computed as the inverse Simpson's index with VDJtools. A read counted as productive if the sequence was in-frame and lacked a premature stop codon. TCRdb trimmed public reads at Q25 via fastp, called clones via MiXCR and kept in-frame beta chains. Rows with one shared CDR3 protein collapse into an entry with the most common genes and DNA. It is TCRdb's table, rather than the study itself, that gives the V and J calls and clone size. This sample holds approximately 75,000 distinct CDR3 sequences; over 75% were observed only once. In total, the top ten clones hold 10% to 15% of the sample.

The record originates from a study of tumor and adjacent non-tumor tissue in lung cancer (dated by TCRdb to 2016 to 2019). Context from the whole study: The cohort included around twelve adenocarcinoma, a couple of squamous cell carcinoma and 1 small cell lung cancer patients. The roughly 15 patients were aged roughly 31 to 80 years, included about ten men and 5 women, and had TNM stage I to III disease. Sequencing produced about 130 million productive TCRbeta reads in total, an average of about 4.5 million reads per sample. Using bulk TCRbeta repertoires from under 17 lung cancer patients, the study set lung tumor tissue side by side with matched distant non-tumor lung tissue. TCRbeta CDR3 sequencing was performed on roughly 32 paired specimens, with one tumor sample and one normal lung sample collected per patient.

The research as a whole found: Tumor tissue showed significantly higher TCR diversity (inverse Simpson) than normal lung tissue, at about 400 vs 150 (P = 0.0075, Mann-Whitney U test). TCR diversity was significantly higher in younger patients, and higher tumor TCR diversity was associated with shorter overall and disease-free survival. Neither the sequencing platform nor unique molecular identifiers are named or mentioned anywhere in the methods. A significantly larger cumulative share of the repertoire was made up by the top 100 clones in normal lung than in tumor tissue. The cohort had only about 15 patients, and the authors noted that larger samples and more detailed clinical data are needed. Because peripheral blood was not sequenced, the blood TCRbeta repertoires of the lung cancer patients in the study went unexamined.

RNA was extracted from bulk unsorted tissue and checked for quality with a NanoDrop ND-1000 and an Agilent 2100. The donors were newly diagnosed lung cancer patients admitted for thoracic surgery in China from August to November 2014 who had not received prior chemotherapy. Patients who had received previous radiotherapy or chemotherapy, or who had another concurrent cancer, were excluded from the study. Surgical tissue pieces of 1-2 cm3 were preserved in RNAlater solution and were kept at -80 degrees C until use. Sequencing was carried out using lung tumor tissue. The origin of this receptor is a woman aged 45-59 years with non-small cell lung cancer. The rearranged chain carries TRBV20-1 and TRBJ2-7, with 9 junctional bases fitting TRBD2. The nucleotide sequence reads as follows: TGCAATGCTAGAGCGGGAGGCGACGAGCAGTACTTC. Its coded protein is CNARAGGDEQYF.